These 28 T cell receptor beta chains were sequenced from one sample in a study of T cells in Graves' hyperthyroidism and ophthalmopathy (dated by TCRdb to about 2019). Library preparation used multiplex PCR. Sequencing used an Illumina HiSeq 2000. TCR beta CDR3 regions were amplified from RNA transcripts. A first-round RT-PCR of the TCR CDR3 used the HTBI primer set with the Qiagen OneStep RT-PCR kit. TCRdb itself trimmed the public reads at Q25 with fastp, ran MiXCR and retained productive beta chains. Each CDR3 protein gets just one entry, which takes the most common genes and DNA from the rows behind it. Here the sample has 660,000 or so distinct CDR3 sequences; about 45% occur a single time. Under 8% of the sample is taken by the ten largest. The material sequenced was peripheral blood or thyroid tissue (not recorded which). These receptors came from an adult man with Graves' disease, either hyperthyroidism or ophthalmopathy (not recorded which).

The chain recombines TRBV25-1 with TRBJ1-5; TRBD1 agrees at 11 bases. The CDR3 covers 17 residues. V dropped 4 bases and J dropped 2; count of bases not matched to a gene: 7. CDR1 is MGHDK, CDR2 SYGVNS, per germline. The chain's CDR3 is CASSGTGGRIGNQPQHF. CDR3 nucleotide sequence: TGTGCCAGCAGTGGGACAGGGGGCAGGATTGGCAATCAGCCCCAGCATTTT. The full variable domain, rest sourced from reference TRBV25-1 and TRBJ1-5, is EADIYQTPRYLVIGTGKKITLECSQTMGHDKMYWYQQDPGMELHLIHYSYGVNSTEKGDLSSESTVSRIRTEHFPLTLESARPSHTSQYLCASSGTGGRIGNQPQHFGDGTRLSIL.

This clonotype turned up a few times. The chain employs TRBV5-1 and TRBJ1-6; 7 bases fit TRBD1. V dropped 5 bases and J dropped 5; count of bases not matched to a gene: 7. Germline values: CDR1 SGHRS, CDR2 YFSETQ. The CDR3 length is 15 residues. The CDR3 DNA reads as TGCGCCAGCAGTCAGAGCCAGGGGGATAATTCACCCCTCCACTTT. It is translated as CASSQSQGDNSPLHF.

The sample holds one count of this clonotype. This sequence joins TRBV7-2 and TRBJ1-4, with 7 nucleotides matching TRBD1. The CDR3 sequence is 16 residues long. Per the germline V gene, CDR1 is SGHTA and CDR2 is FQGNSA. With 0 bases clipped from V and 8 bases from J, the junction kept 9 bases outside the gene matches. The CDR3 nucleotides read TGTGCCAGCAGCTTAGCGACAGGGTACACCGGGGAAAAACTGTTTTTT. Its protein product is CASSLATGYTGEKLFF.

Worth noting for this clonotype: The junction differs from germline at one of its ends, possibly a read error. This chain connects TRBV7-9 to TRBJ2-7; D ambiguous. The CDR3 has 13 amino acids. Germline V gives CDR1 SEHNR, CDR2 FQNEAQ (reference sequence). CDR3 sequence reads: CASRSGVTYEQYF. For the CDR3, the DNA is TGCGCCAGCAGATCGGGCGTGACCTACGAGCAGTACTTC.

As concerns this clonotype: At one end the junction does not follow the germline gene, possibly because of a read error. V is TRBV24-1 and J is TRBJ2-2; D is perhaps TRBD1 or TRBD2 (5 bases each). Germline V CDR1 and CDR2: KGHDR, SFDVKD. The CDR3 has 15 amino acids. In nucleotides, the CDR3 is TGTGCCACCAGTGGTTTGGGGATGGGGGCCGGGGAGCTGTTTTTT. Its protein is CATSGLGMGAGELFF.

V gene TRBV7-9 combines with J gene TRBJ1-1, with D perhaps TRBD1 (6 bases). The V end was cut by 3 bases, the J end by 10 bases, with 15 bases between. The CDR3 has 13 residues. In germline, CDR1 is SEHNR, CDR2 FQNEAQ (reference sequence). CDR3 sequence reads: CASSFGAGAVAFF. The CDR3 DNA follows: TGTGCCAGCAGCTTTGGGGCAGGGGCTGTAGCTTTCTTT.

The V and J genes are TRBV20-1 and TRBJ1-2, with D perhaps TRBD1 (6 bases). This CDR3 spans 14 amino acids. V was shortened by 4 bases and J by 4 bases, with 16 bases between the two germline ends. Per germline, CDR1 DFQATT and CDR2 SNEGSKA (reference sequence). CDR3 coding DNA: TGCAGTGCTAATGAGCAGGGGAGGCTCTATGGCTACACCTTC. Protein sequence: CSANEQGRLYGYTF.

The genes are TRBV6-1 and TRBJ1-5; D call uncertain. The V and J ends lost 4 bases and 7 bases respectively, with 5 bases between them. The CDR3 spans 11 residues. From germline, CDR1 is MNHNS and CDR2 SASEGT. CDR3 amino acids: CASSAGQPQHF. CDR3 DNA: TGTGCCAGCAGTGCGGGACAGCCCCAGCATTTT.

Only a few counts were recorded for this clonotype. The CDR3 DNA reads TGTGCCAGCAGTCAGACAGGGTGGGGCAATCAGCCCCAGCATTTT. It codes for CASSQTGWGNQPQHF. The J gene is TRBJ1-5, the V gene TRBV2; 7 nucleotides agree with TRBD1. J was trimmed by 2 bases and V by 5 bases; bases with no gene match: 6. The CDR3 has 15 amino acids. From germline, CDR1 is SNHLY and CDR2 FYNNEI. The entire variable domain, with the rest obtained from reference TRBV2 and TRBJ1-5, is as follows: EPEVTQTPSHQVTQMGQEVILRCVPISNHLYFYWYRQILGQKVEFLVSFYNNEISEKSEIFDDQFSVERPDGSNFTLKIRSTKLEDSAMYFCASSQTGWGNQPQHFGDGTRLSIL.

The rearrangement joins TRBV10-2 to TRBJ1-5; perhaps TRBD1 as D (6 bases). Trimming took off 3 bases at V and 7 bases at J, with 16 bases between the two ends. The CDR3 runs 15 residues. Germline CDR1 is WSHSY and CDR2 is SAAADI. The DNA of the CDR3 is TGCGCCAGCAGTGACAGTACAGGGAGTAGCCAGCCCCAGCATTTT. This sequence encodes CASSDSTGSSQPQHF.

The gene calls are TRBV7-3 and TRBJ1-5; a weak D match, TRBD1 (6 bases). Trimming removed 2 bases from V and 11 bases from J, with 13 bases in between. The CDR3 totals 13 residues. CDR1 and CDR2 from the germline V gene are SGHTA and FQGTGA. The CDR3 region has the DNA TGTGCCAGCAGCTTAGGCCCCGGACAGACCCAGCATTTT. Translated, it gives CASSLGPGQTQHF.

Note on this clonotype: This may be a read error: a much more frequent sequence differs by one nucleotide. The chain recombines TRBV11-2 with TRBJ1-1; no reliable D call. Looked up from germline, CDR1 is SGHAT and CDR2 is FQNNGV. This CDR3 spans 13 amino acids. The CDR3 loop reads CASSFQQNAEAFF. CDR3 DNA: TGTGCCAGCAGCTTCCAGCAGAACGCTGAAGCTTTCTTT.

This clonotype has ten or more counts. The CDR3 loop is CASSPGQGDTEAFF. DNA of the CDR3: TGTGCCAGCAGTCCTGGACAGGGGGACACTGAAGCTTTCTTT. The J gene is TRBJ1-1, the V gene TRBV6-1, with 10 bases that match TRBD1. The CDR3 length is 14 residues. Germline CDR1 reads MNHNS; CDR2 reads SASEGT. Trimming took 5 bases from V and 3 from J; bases not matched to a gene: 3.

This rearrangement joins TRBV5-1 to TRBJ2-5; the match to TRBD2 covers 11 bases. The CDR3 runs to 17 residues. Germline trimming cut 9 bases from V and 5 bases from J; bases unmatched to any gene: 18. Looked up from germline, CDR1 is SGHRS and CDR2 is YFSETQ. The CDR3 DNA reads as TGCGCCACCGAACCCGAAGGGGCTAGCGGGAGGTCGGAGACCCAGTACTTC. It yields the protein CATEPEGASGRSETQYF.

A remark on this clonotype: A much larger clone differs from this one at a single base, so this may be a read error. This chain links TRBV2 with TRBJ2-7; 10 bases line up with TRBD1. V shed 4 bases and J 7 bases; nucleotides not matched to a gene: 7. The CDR3 runs 14 residues. Germline V gene sequence: CDR1 SNHLY, CDR2 FYNNEI. This chain's CDR3 is CASSVDRGMGEQYF. The CDR3, as DNA: TGTGCCAGCAGTGTGGACAGGGGGATGGGAGAGCAGTACTTC.

The chain recombines TRBV10-1 with TRBJ2-2; 12 bases agree with TRBD2. Germline loops: CDR1 WNHNN, CDR2 SYGVQD (reference sequence). Losses at the gene ends were 6 bases for V and 0 bases for J; bases not matched to a gene: 2. The CDR3 runs 16 residues. CDR3 sequence reads: CASSTSGRTNTGELFF. CDR3 coding DNA: TGCGCCAGCAGCACTAGCGGGAGGACGAACACCGGGGAGCTGTTTTTT.

The chain joins TRBV19 to TRBJ1-4; 8 bases match TRBD1. CDR1 is LNHDA and CDR2 is SQIVND in the germline V gene (reference sequence). The CDR3 has 16 residues. Unmatched junction bases numbered 10, after V lost 3 bases and J lost 7 bases. Here the CDR3 DNA reads TGTGCCAGTAGTATGTTGGACAGGGCGACTTTTGAAAAACTGTTTTTT. Protein sequence: CASSMLDRATFEKLFF.

This rearrangement joins TRBV6-6 to TRBJ1-4; D gene unclear. The CDR3 has 13 amino acids. Trimming stripped 4 bases from V and 4 bases from J, with 7 bases between. Germline V gene lookup returns CDR1 MNHNY and CDR2 SVGAGI (reference sequence). CDR3: CASSFSGNEKLFF. In DNA form, the CDR3 reads TGTGCCAGCAGTTTCTCCGGTAATGAAAAACTGTTTTTT.

The chain has TRBV7-9 and TRBJ1-1; 9 nucleotides match TRBD1. Trimming removed 5 bases from V and 4 bases from J; junction bases left unmatched: 8. Germline CDR1 is SEHNR and CDR2 is FQNEAQ (reference sequence). The CDR3 consists of 15 residues. The CDR3 DNA follows: TGTGCCAGCAGCCGACACAGGGGGCAGGGCACTGAAGCTTTCTTT. Translation gives CASSRHRGQGTEAFF.

This clonotype occurred a few times. This chain uses TRBV6-6 with TRBJ2-2; a weak D match, TRBD1 (5 bases). Germline loops: CDR1 MNHNY, CDR2 SVGAGI (reference sequence). Trimming took off 6 bases at V and 0 bases at J, with 8 bases between the two ends. The CDR3 has 14 amino acids. This chain's CDR3 is CASRRQTNTGELFF. CDR3 sequence (DNA): TGTGCCAGCAGGAGACAGACGAACACCGGGGAGCTGTTTTTT.

For this clonotype: A clone one base away is much larger, so this may be a read error. The chain recombines TRBV20-1 with TRBJ1-2; 8 bases line up with TRBD1. This CDR3 is built from 11 residues. Germline values: CDR1 DFQATT, CDR2 SNEGSKA (reference sequence). Trimming at V came to 6 bases and at J to 10 bases, leaving 7 bases not matched to a gene. The CDR3 sequence: CSARTGTDYTF. CDR3 in DNA: TGCAGTGCAAGGACAGGGACGGACTACACCTTC.

The table lists this clonotype with many counts. This sequence joins TRBV7-9 and TRBJ2-7, with 7 bases aligning to TRBD1. CDR3 length: 14 residues. The V and J ends lost 1 base and 4 bases, in that order; junction bases with no gene match: 4. Germline CDR1 and CDR2: SEHNR and FQNEAQ (reference sequence). DNA for the CDR3: TGTGCCAGCAGCTTAGTGGGACAGAGTTACGAGCAGTACTTC. This encodes CASSLVGQSYEQYF.

The chain has TRBV20-1 and TRBJ1-6; 7 bases fit TRBD1. V lost 2 bases and J lost 9; bases outside the gene matches: 10. CDR3 length: 15 amino acids. The germline gives CDR1 DFQATT, CDR2 SNEGSKA (reference sequence). CDR3 in amino acids: CSARPTGVWGSPLHF. CDR3 in DNA: TGCAGTGCTAGACCTACAGGGGTATGGGGTTCACCCCTCCACTTT.

This clonotype was seen only a few times. The chain recombines TRBV7-9 with TRBJ2-7, with 7 bases that match TRBD1. This CDR3 has 15 amino acids. Per the germline V gene, CDR1 is SEHNR and CDR2 is FQNEAQ (reference sequence). V lost 5 bases, J lost 6 bases, and 13 bases stayed unmatched. CDR3 nucleotides: TGTGCCAGCAGCCCCCCCGACAGGGTGTTGGGCGAGCAGTACTTC. This sequence encodes CASSPPDRVLGEQYF.

This clonotype was seen many times. The chain links TRBV10-3 to TRBJ1-4; 9 nucleotides line up with TRBD1. J gave up 7 bases and V 6 bases, and 6 bases lay outside the gene matches. This CDR3 spans 14 amino acids. Germline V gene lookup returns CDR1 ENHRY and CDR2 SYGVKD. CDR3 bases: TGTGCCATCAGCGGGACAGGGAAAGGTGAAAAACTGTTTTTT. Protein: CAISGTGKGEKLFF.

This rearrangement joins TRBV6-5 to TRBJ2-7, with D perhaps TRBD1 (5 bases). From germline, CDR1 is MNHEY and CDR2 SVGAGI. The CDR3 spans 14 residues. The V end was cut by 2 bases, the J end by 6 bases, with 14 bases between. The CDR3 sequence is CASSYGAGNPEQYF. CDR3 bases: TGTGCCAGCAGTTACGGGGCAGGGAACCCCGAGCAGTACTTC.

The chain uses TRBV10-3 and TRBJ1-5; tentatively, D is TRBD1 (6 bases). V lost 3 bases and J 2 bases, leaving 11 bases between the germline ends. The germline V gene encodes CDR1 ENHRY and CDR2 SYGVKD. The CDR3 is 15 residues long. The CDR3 DNA is TGTGCCATCAGTGATGAGGGGGGGGGCAATCAGCCCCAGCATTTT. This encodes CAISDEGGGNQPQHF.

V and J are TRBV9 and TRBJ1-6; 9 positions agree with TRBD1. The J segment lost 9 bases and the V segment lost 3 bases, leaving 7 bases of the junction unmatched. CDR1 and CDR2 from the germline V gene are SGDLS and YYNGEE. This CDR3 is 15 amino acids long. The CDR3 protein is CASSDGTGQGSPLHF. As DNA, the CDR3 is TGTGCCAGCAGCGACGGGACAGGGCAGGGTTCACCCCTCCACTTT.